The 3 T cell receptor beta chains reported below all come from one sample, sequenced in a study of CD8 T cells in ankylosing spondylitis. The study's findings and limits: Roughly 8 highly homologous variants made up a TCR beta motif that seemed to typify ankylosing spondylitis blood.

MiXCR, run by TCRdb on the 5' RACE reads, gives a single entry per CDR3 protein. Of around 770,000 distinct CDR3 sequences in the sample, roughly 10% were seen once. No antigen is known for these receptors. Sequenced input: blood, either unsorted or a sorted T cell fraction (not recorded which). These receptors all stem from a male donor with ankylosing spondylitis.

J is TRBJ2-1 and V is TRBV20-1; 14 bases agree with TRBD2. Germline V gives CDR1 DFQATT, CDR2 SNEGSKA (reference sequence). The J segment lost 7 bases and the V segment lost 4 bases, leaving 6 bases of the junction unmatched. The length of the CDR3 is 15 residues. The CDR3 spells CSATSGTSGSNEQFF. DNA of the CDR3: TGCAGTGCTACTTCTGGGACTAGCGGGAGTAATGAGCAGTTCTTC.

This clonotype was seen ten or more times. V usage is TRBV29-1 and J usage is TRBJ1-1; maybe TRBD1 (6 bases). V dropped 7 bases and J dropped 0 bases, with 12 bases sitting between them. The CDR3 is 13 residues long. Germline CDR1 SQVTM, CDR2 ANQGSEA. CDR3 DNA sequence: TGCAGCGCTAGACAGGCGTTGAACACTGAAGCTTTCTTT. This translates into CSARQALNTEAFF.

This clonotype was observed a few times. CDR3 sequence reads: CATTGQGGNEQFF. The DNA for the CDR3 is TGTGCCACCACGGGACAGGGGGGCAATGAGCAGTTCTTC. The chain carries TRBV24-1 and TRBJ2-1; 11 nucleotides align to TRBD1. This CDR3 has 13 amino acids. CDR1 KGHDR and CDR2 SFDVKD come from the germline V gene. Unmatched junction bases numbered 2, after V lost 8 bases and J lost 6 bases.